These 32 T cell receptor beta chains share one sample of origin, sequenced in a study of control samples from healthy donors and cancer patients. The table came from immunoSEQ multiplex PCR; TCRdb's copy has only in-frame clones and leaves some out. The table records under 150,000 clones, around nine tenths of them present only once. The material sequenced was blood. The receptor source for this set is a woman aged 70-85 years in good health.

This chain connects TRBV11-2 to TRBJ1-5; D remains ambiguous. Deletions cut 5 bases from V and 1 base from J, with 6 bases between. Germline lookup yields CDR1 SGHAT and CDR2 FQNNGV. The CDR3 covers 13 residues. The CDR3 loop is CASSPASNQPQHF. CDR3 nucleotides: TGTGCCAGCAGCCCGGCGAGCAATCAGCCCCAGCATTTT. Variable domain in full (rest from reference TRBV11-2 and TRBJ1-5): EAGVAQSPRYKIIEKRQSVAFWCNPISGHATLYWYQQILGQGPKLLIQFQNNGVVDDSQLPKDRFSAERLKGVDSTLKIQPAKLEDSAVYLCASSPASNQPQHFGDGTRLSIL.

The chain links TRBV4-2 to TRBJ1-1, with D uncertain. Germline V gene data show CDR1 as LGHNA and CDR2 as YNFKEQ. CDR3 length: 14 residues. The V end lost 5 bases, the J end lost 5 bases, and 15 bases lay between the germline ends. CDR3: CASSYMDGRTEAFF. CDR3 bases: TGTGCCAGCAGCTATATGGACGGGAGAACTGAAGCTTTCTTT.

The chain uses TRBV4-2 and TRBJ2-1; 8 positions agree with TRBD2. Germline lookup yields CDR1 LGHNA and CDR2 YNFKEQ. Trimming at V came to 3 bases and at J to 4 bases, leaving 8 bases not matched to a gene. This CDR3 region has 16 residues. In nucleotides, the CDR3 is TGTGCCAGCAGCCAGGGACCGGGACTAGTTTACAATGAGCAGTTCTTC. Translated: CASSQGPGLVYNEQFF.

The rearrangement links TRBV3-1 (or the pseudogene TRBV3-2) to TRBJ2-6, with 10 bases identical to TRBD1. The CDR3 covers 19 residues. The V gene end was trimmed by 3 bases and the J gene end by 0 bases; junction bases not matched to a gene: 8. Germline CDR1 is LGHDT and CDR2 is YNNKEL (reference sequence). The chain's CDR3 is CASSQWVGQGDSGANVLTF. The CDR3 coding sequence is TGTGCCAGCAGCCAGTGGGTAGGACAGGGGGACTCTGGGGCCAACGTCCTGACTTTC.

V gene TRBV4-3 combines with J gene TRBJ2-2; D remains ambiguous. This CDR3 has 14 amino acids. V lost 2 bases and J lost 0, with 4 bases in between. The germline gives CDR1 LGHNA, CDR2 YSLEER. CDR3 in amino acids: CASSQYPNTGELFF. The CDR3 DNA sequence: TGCGCCAGCAGCCAATACCCGAACACCGGGGAGCTGTTTTTT.

V and J are TRBV6-5 and TRBJ1-2, with D possibly matching TRBD1 (5 bases). With 8 bases removed from V and 3 bases from J, the gap between germline ends came to 10 bases. This CDR3 has 12 amino acids. Germline CDR1 reads MNHEY; CDR2 reads SVGAGI. Here the CDR3 DNA reads TGTGCCAGCGGGGCCGGGGACTATGGCTACACCTTC. This codes for CASGAGDYGYTF.

The chain couples TRBV9 to TRBJ1-3; tentatively, D is TRBD1 (5 bases). Germline V gives CDR1 SGDLS, CDR2 YYNGEE. Trimming left V 4 bases short and J 4 bases short, with 21 bases between. The CDR3 runs to 17 residues. CDR3 nucleotide sequence: TGTGCCAGCAGCATATCCATTAGGGGAGGATCCGGAAACACCATATATTTT. It translates to CASSISIRGGSGNTIYF.

The CDR3 DNA sequence: TGTGCCAGCAGCTTGGCTGGGGCCAACGTCCTGACTTTC. It yields the protein CASSLAGANVLTF. The genes are TRBV11-1 and TRBJ2-6; D gene uncertain. The germline V and J ends were trimmed by 3 bases and 2 bases, with 2 bases remaining between them. CDR1 is SGHAT and CDR2 is FQDESV in the germline V gene (reference sequence). This CDR3 is built from 13 residues.

The rearrangement joins TRBV7-9 to TRBJ2-7; perhaps D is TRBD1 or TRBD2 (6 bases each). The CDR3 has 16 residues. The germline V gene encodes CDR1 SEHNR and CDR2 FQNEAQ (reference sequence). Between the trimmed V and J ends, which lost 7 bases and 7 bases, there was a span of 26 bases. CDR3 sequence (DNA): TGTGCCAGCATCCCCCCCGAGAAGGGGGACTTGGGGGAGCAGTACTTC. Its translation: CASIPPEKGDLGEQYF.

This chain links TRBV11-2 with TRBJ2-5, with 9 bases matching TRBD2. Germline trimming cut 6 bases from V and 5 bases from J; bases unmatched to any gene: 4. Germline V lookup: CDR1 SGHAT, CDR2 FQNNGV. CDR3 length: 13 amino acids. CDR3 nucleotide sequence: TGTGCCAGCAGTCGAACTAGCGGGGAGACCCAGTACTTC. Translated: CASSRTSGETQYF.

This chain joins TRBV10-3 and TRBJ1-2, with 7 nucleotides matching TRBD1. The CDR3 sequence is 14 residues long. The V segment lost 8 bases and the J segment 0 bases; nucleotides outside the gene matches: 6. Germline lookup yields CDR1 ENHRY and CDR2 SYGVKD. The CDR3 is CAIHTGTANYGYTF. CDR3 nucleotides: TGTGCCATCCACACCGGGACAGCTAACTATGGCTACACCTTC.

The chain recombines TRBV14 with TRBJ2-7; 12 bases align to TRBD1. The CDR3 sequence is 18 residues long. The junction had 9 bases not matched to a gene; V was cut back by 2 bases and J by 1 base. Per germline, CDR1 SGHDN and CDR2 FVKESK. The CDR3 reads CASSQKGLGQGASYEQYF. Written as DNA, the CDR3 is TGTGCCAGCAGCCAAAAAGGACTGGGACAGGGGGCTTCCTACGAGCAGTACTTC.

The chain joins TRBV6-5 to TRBJ2-3, with a tentative D call TRBD2 (7 bases). CDR1 and CDR2 from the germline V gene are MNHEY and SVGAGI. This CDR3 contains 15 residues. Trimming removed 8 bases at V and 0 bases at J, with 15 bases between. CDR3 DNA sequence: TGTGCCAGCTCGGTGGGGGGGCTCAGCACAGATACGCAGTATTTT. Translation: CASSVGGLSTDTQYF.

The chain joins TRBV6-1 to TRBJ1-1; D possibly corresponds to TRBD1 (5 bases). Trimming shortened V by 2 bases and J by 8 bases, and 15 bases separated the two germline ends. CDR1 and CDR2 (germline): MNHNS, SASEGT. The CDR3 totals 14 residues. CDR3 sequence reads: CASSENSEPGEAFF. The DNA of the CDR3 is TGTGCCAGCAGTGAAAATAGTGAGCCAGGGGAAGCTTTCTTT.

CDR3 residues: CASSPLGGYNEQFF. The CDR3 coding sequence is TGTGCCAGCAGCCCCCTCGGGGGGTACAATGAGCAGTTCTTC. The chain joins TRBV9 to TRBJ2-1, with 7 bases identical to TRBD2. Germline V gene data show CDR1 as SGDLS and CDR2 as YYNGEE. J gave up 4 bases and V 4 bases, and 5 bases lay outside the gene matches. This CDR3 comprises 14 residues.

The rearrangement links TRBV6-5 to TRBJ1-4; no clear D. CDR1 is MNHEY and CDR2 is SVGAGI in the germline V gene. V shed 7 bases and J shed 6 bases, with 9 bases lying between them. The CDR3 sequence is 12 residues long. CDR3 region: CASKRWDEKLFF. Written as DNA, the CDR3 is TGTGCCAGCAAGCGTTGGGATGAAAAACTGTTTTTT.

The chain employs TRBV5-4 and TRBJ2-3, with TRBD2 matching 9 bases. The junction had 10 bases not matched to a gene; V was cut back by 6 bases and J by 2 bases. The CDR3 is 16 amino acids. Germline loops: CDR1 SGHNT, CDR2 YYREEE (reference sequence). The CDR3 loop is CASTTKAGGITDTQYF. The CDR3 DNA follows: TGTGCCAGCACTACCAAAGCGGGGGGAATCACAGATACGCAGTATTTT.

The genes are TRBV6-5 and TRBJ2-2, with D perhaps TRBD1 or TRBD2 (5 bases each). The ends were cut back, 2 bases at V and 6 bases at J, with 10 bases in the middle. This CDR3 has 14 amino acids. Germline CDR1 reads MNHEY; CDR2 reads SVGAGI. In DNA, the CDR3 is TGTGCCAGCAGTTACGGAAGAGGGGCCGGGGAGCTGTTTTTT. It yields the protein CASSYGRGAGELFF.

About this clone: Other nucleotide sequences in the sample specify the same CDR3. The rearrangement links TRBV7-9 to TRBJ2-7; TRBD1 agrees at 9 bases. The germline gives CDR1 SEHNR, CDR2 FQNEAQ (reference sequence). This CDR3 contains 12 residues. After removal of 5 bases from V and 6 bases from J, the junction contained 2 bases not matched to a gene. CDR3 DNA sequence: TGTGCCAGCAGCCTGACAGGGGGCGAGCAGTACTTC. Translation gives CASSLTGGEQYF.

The rearrangement links TRBV18 to TRBJ2-3; D not resolved. CDR1 and CDR2 from the germline V gene are KGHSH and LQKENI. Trimming cost V 5 bases and J 0 bases, with 12 bases left between them. This CDR3 contains 15 residues. The chain's CDR3 is CASSSSWPSTDTQYF. The CDR3 DNA is TGTGCCAGCTCATCCTCGTGGCCTAGCACAGATACGCAGTATTTT.

The CDR3 sequence: CSASRTDGNTIYF. The DNA for the CDR3 is TGCAGTGCTAGTCGCACGGACGGAAACACCATATATTTT. The genes are TRBV20-1 and TRBJ1-3, with unresolved D. CDR3 length: 13 residues. The V end lost 3 bases, the J end lost 4 bases, and 10 bases lay between the germline ends. Germline V gives CDR1 DFQATT, CDR2 SNEGSKA (reference sequence).

The gene calls are TRBV6-5 and TRBJ2-3, with 8 bases lining up with TRBD2. V trimming: 2 bases; J trimming: 4 bases; junction bases outside the gene matches: 5. Germline V gene data show CDR1 as MNHEY and CDR2 as SVGAGI. CDR3 length equals 15 residues. The CDR3 DNA is TGTGCCAGCAGTTACGGGGGACTAGGGGCAGATACGCAGTATTTT. This sequence encodes CASSYGGLGADTQYF.

V is TRBV19 and J is TRBJ1-6; D not resolved. Per the germline V gene, CDR1 is LNHDA and CDR2 is SQIVND (reference sequence). V was clipped by 6 bases and J by 7 bases, with 13 bases between them. CDR3 size: 14 residues. The CDR3 sequence is CASSYSGPNSPLHF. In nucleotides, the CDR3 is TGTGCCAGTAGCTACAGCGGCCCAAATTCACCCCTCCACTTT.

This chain uses TRBV19 with TRBJ1-4; 10 bases fit TRBD1. V trimming: 10 bases; J trimming: 4 bases; junction bases outside the gene matches: 6. Germline loops: CDR1 LNHDA, CDR2 SQIVND (reference sequence). The CDR3 runs to 14 residues. CDR3 sequence (DNA): TGTGCCACCCGCGACAGGGGGCGTAATGAAAAACTGTTTTTT. Protein: CATRDRGRNEKLFF.

The rearrangement uses TRBV2 and TRBJ2-3; perhaps TRBD2 as D (6 bases). There are 13 residues in the CDR3. Trimming took off 3 bases at V and 4 bases at J, with 8 bases between the two ends. From germline, CDR1 is SNHLY and CDR2 FYNNEI. This CDR3 reads CASSESGADTQYF. The CDR3 DNA reads as TGTGCCAGCAGTGAGTCGGGGGCAGATACGCAGTATTTT.

The chain is built from TRBV18 and TRBJ2-6, with 8 bases identical to TRBD1. CDR1 and CDR2 from the germline V gene are KGHSH and LQKENI. This CDR3 has 17 residues. The J segment lost 2 bases and the V segment lost 2 bases, leaving 5 bases of the junction unmatched. CDR3 bases: TGTGCCAGCTCACCAGGACAGGGAATTGCTGGGGCCAACGTCCTGACTTTC. The encoded protein is CASSPGQGIAGANVLTF.

The V gene is TRBV9, the J gene TRBJ2-1, with D perhaps matching TRBD1 (5 bases). The germline CDR1 and CDR2 sequences are SGDLS and YYNGEE. This CDR3 has 13 amino acids. V gave up 3 bases and J gave up 5 bases, with 9 bases separating them. The CDR3 is CASSALGDNEQFF. DNA for the CDR3: TGTGCCAGCAGCGCGCTAGGGGACAATGAGCAGTTCTTC.

V is TRBV5-5 and J is TRBJ2-2; D is uncertain. CDR1 SGHKS and CDR2 YYEKEE come from the germline V gene (reference sequence). The length of the CDR3 is 13 residues. V was cut by 1 base and J by 5 bases, with 6 bases left in between. The CDR3 DNA reads as TGTGCCAGCAGCTTGCTAAGAACCGGGGAGCTGTTTTTT. Translated: CASSLLRTGELFF.

V gene TRBV4-1 combines with J gene TRBJ2-3, with D possibly being TRBD1 (6 bases). This CDR3 is 14 amino acids long. V was trimmed by 4 bases and J by 5 bases, leaving 13 bases between them. Germline CDR1 is MGHRA and CDR2 is YSYEKL. The CDR3 loop is CASSPGPQGDTQYF. The CDR3 DNA reads as TGCGCCAGCAGCCCCGGTCCACAGGGAGATACGCAGTATTTT.

This clone has only one observation. The genes are TRBV15 and TRBJ2-3; D gene uncertain. V was pared by 0 bases and J by 4 bases, with 11 bases between. Germline values: CDR1 LNHNV, CDR2 YYDKDF (reference sequence). This CDR3 contains 15 residues. The CDR3 loop is CATSRDLSSADTQYF. The CDR3 DNA reads TGTGCCACCAGCAGAGATTTGAGTTCCGCAGATACGCAGTATTTT.

The chain carries TRBV4-1 and TRBJ1-1, with D unclear. This CDR3 comprises 14 residues. The germline V gene encodes CDR1 MGHRA and CDR2 YSYEKL. Deletions cut 0 bases from V and 1 base from J, with 6 bases between. CDR3 residues: CASSQDSGNTEAFF. The CDR3 DNA is TGCGCCAGCAGCCAAGATTCAGGGAACACTGAAGCTTTCTTT.

The chain recombines TRBV4-1 with TRBJ1-3; possible D gene TRBD1, 6 bases. V gave up 1 base and J gave up 0 bases, with 13 bases separating them. Germline CDR1 and CDR2: MGHRA and YSYEKL. CDR3 length: 17 amino acids. Written as DNA, the CDR3 is TGCGCCAGCAGCCAAGGGGTGGGGGGCCGCTCTGGAAACACCATATATTTT. It specifies CASSQGVGGRSGNTIYF.